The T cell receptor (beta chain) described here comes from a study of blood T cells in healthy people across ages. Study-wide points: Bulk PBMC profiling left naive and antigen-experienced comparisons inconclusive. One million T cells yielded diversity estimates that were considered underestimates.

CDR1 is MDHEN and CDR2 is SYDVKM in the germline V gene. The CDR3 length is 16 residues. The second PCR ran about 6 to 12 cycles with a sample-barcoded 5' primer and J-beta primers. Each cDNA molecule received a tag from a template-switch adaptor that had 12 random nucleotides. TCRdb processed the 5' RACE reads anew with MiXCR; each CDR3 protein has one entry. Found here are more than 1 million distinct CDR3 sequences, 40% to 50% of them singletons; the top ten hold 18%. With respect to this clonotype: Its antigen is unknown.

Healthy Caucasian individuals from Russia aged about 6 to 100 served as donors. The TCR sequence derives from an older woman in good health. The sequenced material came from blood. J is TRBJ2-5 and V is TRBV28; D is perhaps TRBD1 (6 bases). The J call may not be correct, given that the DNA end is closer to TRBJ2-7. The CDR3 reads CASQGQMDGTTYEQYF. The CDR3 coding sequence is TGTGCCAGCCAGGGACAAATGGACGGGACGACCTACGAGCAGTACTTC.